The rows below give T cell receptor beta chains drawn from one sample of a study of shared clonotypes between healthy human individuals. TCRdb keeps only in-frame clones here, not all; method: immunoSEQ multiplex PCR. The sample contains some 530,000 clones, approximately 81% of which appear only once. The sequenced material came from PBMCs. These receptors were collected from a woman aged 40-49 years in good health. Some clones in this sample may be carry-over from other donors' samples. Both conserved end residues are part of each CDR3. The order of the fields is D gene, V gene, clone size, J gene, CDR3 DNA, CDR3 protein. A D gene is named only where the DNA matches it firmly. The size of a clone is reported for some rows only, either as once, few or many, or as a class for expanded clones.

D gene: NA
V gene: TRBV7-2
clone size: few
J gene: TRBJ2-7
CDR3 DNA: TGTGCCAGCAGCTTAGAAGGCGCGGGAATGTTGGGCGAGCAGTACTTC
CDR3 protein: CASSLEGAGMLGEQYF

D gene: TRBD1
V gene: TRBV5-4
clone size: NA
J gene: TRBJ1-2
CDR3 DNA: TGTGCCAGCAGCTCCCCGGACAGGGCTGGCTACACCTTC
CDR3 protein: CASSSPDRAGYTF

D gene: TRBD1
V gene: TRBV27
clone size: NA
J gene: TRBJ2-7
CDR3 DNA: TGTGCCAGCAGTTTAGGGACAGGGAGGTACGAGCAGTACTTC
CDR3 protein: CASSLGTGRYEQYF

D gene: TRBD1
V gene: TRBV10-3
clone size: NA
J gene: TRBJ1-1
CDR3 DNA: TGTGCCATCAGTGGACAGGGGGGGCGCACTGAAGCTTTCTTT
CDR3 protein: CAISGQGGRTEAFF

D gene: NA
V gene: TRBV10-2
clone size: once
J gene: TRBJ2-7
CDR3 DNA: TGCGCCAGCAGTGAGAGTTGGCAGGGGGGGTACGAGCAGTACTTC
CDR3 protein: CASSESWQGGYEQYF

D gene: TRBD1
V gene: TRBV15
clone size: once
J gene: TRBJ2-7
CDR3 DNA: TGTGCCACCCACCGGGACAGGGGCCCCTACGAGCAGTACTTC
CDR3 protein: CATHRDRGPYEQYF

D gene: NA
V gene: TRBV5-6
clone size: NA
J gene: TRBJ2-1
CDR3 DNA: TGTGCCAGCAGCATTCTAGAGGGTCCCTACAATGAGCAGTTCTTC
CDR3 protein: CASSILEGPYNEQFF

D gene: TRBD1
V gene: TRBV18
clone size: NA
J gene: TRBJ1-5
CDR3 DNA: TGTGCCAGCTCAGTTGGGACAGGGCCTCAGCCCCAGCATTTT
CDR3 protein: CASSVGTGPQPQHF

D gene: NA
V gene: TRBV5-4
clone size: NA
J gene: TRBJ1-2
CDR3 DNA: TGTGCCAGCAGCTTTGGAAGCATTGCTAACTATGGCTACACCTTC
CDR3 protein: CASSFGSIANYGYTF

D gene: TRBD2
V gene: TRBV5-1
clone size: NA
J gene: TRBJ2-7
CDR3 DNA: TGCGCCAGCAGCCCGGGGGCTAGCGGGAGCTACGAGCAGTACTTC
CDR3 protein: CASSPGASGSYEQYF

D gene: NA
V gene: TRBV20-1
clone size: NA
J gene: TRBJ2-4
CDR3 DNA: TGCAGTGGCCGGGGGAAAAACATTCAGTACTTC
CDR3 protein: CSGRGKNIQYF

D gene: NA
V gene: TRBV9
clone size: NA
J gene: TRBJ2-5
CDR3 DNA: TGTGCCAGCAGCGAACAGGTTGAAGAGACCCAGTACTTC
CDR3 protein: CASSEQVEETQYF

D gene: NA
V gene: TRBV4-2
clone size: few
J gene: TRBJ2-7
CDR3 DNA: TGTGCCAGCAGCCCCCGGGGTCAGCCATCCTACGAGCAGTACTTC
CDR3 protein: CASSPRGQPSYEQYF

D gene: NA
V gene: TRBV11-2
clone size: NA
J gene: TRBJ1-1
CDR3 DNA: TGTGCCAGCAGCTTATCAAGGGGGAGGGATCGAGCTTTCTTT
CDR3 protein: CASSLSRGRDRAFF

D gene: NA
V gene: TRBV6-5
clone size: NA
J gene: TRBJ1-5
CDR3 DNA: TGTGCCAGCAGTTACTCGAAATATCAGCCCCAGCATTTT
CDR3 protein: CASSYSKYQPQHF

D gene: NA
V gene: TRBV5-6
clone size: NA
J gene: TRBJ2-7
CDR3 DNA: TGTGCCAGCAGCTTGGAGCGGGTGGGGGGCTACGAGCAGTACTTC
CDR3 protein: CASSLERVGGYEQYF

D gene: TRBD2
V gene: TRBV11-2
clone size: many
J gene: TRBJ2-1
CDR3 DNA: TGTGCCAGCAGCTTACCCCCGTCGGGAGGGTCCTACAATGAGCAGTTCTTC
CDR3 protein: CASSLPPSGGSYNEQFF

D gene: NA
V gene: TRBV28
clone size: NA
J gene: TRBJ1-5
CDR3 DNA: TGTGCCAGCAGAGGGGCAGGGAGCAATCAGCCCCAGCATTTT
CDR3 protein: CASRGAGSNQPQHF

D gene: TRBD1
V gene: TRBV7-2
clone size: many
J gene: TRBJ1-5
CDR3 DNA: TGTGCCAGCAGCTCGAGAATAGGACAGGATCAGCCCCAGCATTTT
CDR3 protein: CASSSRIGQDQPQHF

D gene: NA
V gene: TRBV10-3
clone size: NA
J gene: TRBJ2-3
CDR3 DNA: TGTGCCATCAGTGGAAGGAGTAGTAATACTCTAGATACGCAGTATTTT
CDR3 protein: CAISGRSSNTLDTQYF

D gene: NA
V gene: TRBV29-1
clone size: NA
J gene: TRBJ2-7
CDR3 DNA: TGCAGCGTTGCTCGGGGGCAGGGTACCTACGAGCAGTACTTC
CDR3 protein: CSVARGQGTYEQYF

D gene: NA
V gene: TRBV28
clone size: NA
J gene: TRBJ2-7
CDR3 DNA: TGTGCCAGCAGATCCTCCGGACTTTTTTACGAGCAGTACTTC
CDR3 protein: CASRSSGLFYEQYF

D gene: TRBD1
V gene: TRBV11-2
clone size: NA
J gene: TRBJ1-1
CDR3 DNA: TGTGCAGAAGACAGGGGGCCTGAAGCTTTCTTT
CDR3 protein: CAEDRGPEAFF

D gene: NA
V gene: TRBV7-2
clone size: NA
J gene: TRBJ1-5
CDR3 DNA: TGTGCCAGCAGCTTAGCTGGGGACGGACAGCCCCAGCATTTT
CDR3 protein: CASSLAGDGQPQHF

D gene: NA
V gene: TRBV11-2
clone size: NA
J gene: TRBJ2-7
CDR3 DNA: TGTGCCAGCAGACGCCCCGGGGACGAGCAGTACTTC
CDR3 protein: CASRRPGDEQYF

D gene: TRBD1
V gene: TRBV5-1
clone size: NA
J gene: TRBJ2-1
CDR3 DNA: TGCGCCAGCAGCCCTCTACTGACGGGACAGGCCTACAATGAGCAGTTCTTC
CDR3 protein: CASSPLLTGQAYNEQFF

D gene: TRBD2
V gene: TRBV7-2
clone size: few
J gene: TRBJ2-7
CDR3 DNA: TGTGCCAGCAGCTTGACTAGCGGGAGGAACGAGCAGTACTTC
CDR3 protein: CASSLTSGRNEQYF

D gene: NA
V gene: TRBV5-1
clone size: NA
J gene: TRBJ1-2
CDR3 DNA: TGCGCCAGCAGCCCGCTCGGGAACTATGGCTACACCTTC
CDR3 protein: CASSPLGNYGYTF

D gene: NA
V gene: TRBV5-1
clone size: NA
J gene: TRBJ2-7
CDR3 DNA: TGCGCCAGCAGCGTGGGGGGGGCGACCACCTACGAGCAGTACTTC
CDR3 protein: CASSVGGATTYEQYF

D gene: NA
V gene: TRBV5-1
clone size: NA
J gene: TRBJ1-4
CDR3 DNA: TGCGCCAGCAGCTTGATGCAGGGCCCTAATGAAAAACTGTTTTTT
CDR3 protein: CASSLMQGPNEKLFF

D gene: NA
V gene: TRBV29-1
clone size: NA
J gene: TRBJ2-7
CDR3 DNA: TGCAGCGCCACAGGGGGGGCCTCCTACGAGCAGTACTTC
CDR3 protein: CSATGGASYEQYF

D gene: TRBD2
V gene: TRBV19
clone size: few
J gene: TRBJ2-1
CDR3 DNA: TGTGCCAGTAGTATACGAGGTAGCGGGAGTGTGTCCTACAATGAGCAGTTCTTC
CDR3 protein: CASSIRGSGSVSYNEQFF

D gene: NA
V gene: TRBV5-5
clone size: NA
J gene: TRBJ1-5
CDR3 DNA: TGTGCCAGCAGCTCGCGACCCGATAGCAATCAGCCCCAGCATTTT
CDR3 protein: CASSSRPDSNQPQHF

D gene: NA
V gene: TRBV2
clone size: NA
J gene: TRBJ1-5
CDR3 DNA: TGTGCCAGCAGTGAAAGGGACCCCAATCAGCCCCAGCATTTT
CDR3 protein: CASSERDPNQPQHF

D gene: NA
V gene: TRBV7-2
clone size: NA
J gene: TRBJ2-7
CDR3 DNA: TGTGCCAGCAGCTTAGCGGACCGTGGGAACGAGCAGTACTTC
CDR3 protein: CASSLADRGNEQYF

D gene: NA
V gene: TRBV27
clone size: NA
J gene: TRBJ2-1
CDR3 DNA: TGTGCCAGCAGTTTATCAGGAGTTGAGCAGTTCTTC
CDR3 protein: CASSLSGVEQFF

D gene: NA
V gene: TRBV4-2
clone size: NA
J gene: TRBJ2-1
CDR3 DNA: TGTGCCAGCAGCCAGCTTTTAACTCACAGCTCCTACAATGAGCAGTTCTTC
CDR3 protein: CASSQLLTHSSYNEQFF

D gene: TRBD1
V gene: TRBV7-9
clone size: once
J gene: TRBJ2-7
CDR3 DNA: TGTGCCAGCAGCTTATGGACAGGGGCCAACGAGCAGTACTTC
CDR3 protein: CASSLWTGANEQYF

D gene: NA
V gene: TRBV27
clone size: NA
J gene: TRBJ2-3
CDR3 DNA: TGTGCCAGCAGTTTAGACTCTCGGGATACGCAGTATTTT
CDR3 protein: CASSLDSRDTQYF

D gene: NA
V gene: TRBV7-9
clone size: NA
J gene: TRBJ2-2
CDR3 DNA: TGTGCCAGCAGCTCAGGGGGAGGTCGGAACACCGGGGAGCTGTTTTTT
CDR3 protein: CASSSGGGRNTGELFF